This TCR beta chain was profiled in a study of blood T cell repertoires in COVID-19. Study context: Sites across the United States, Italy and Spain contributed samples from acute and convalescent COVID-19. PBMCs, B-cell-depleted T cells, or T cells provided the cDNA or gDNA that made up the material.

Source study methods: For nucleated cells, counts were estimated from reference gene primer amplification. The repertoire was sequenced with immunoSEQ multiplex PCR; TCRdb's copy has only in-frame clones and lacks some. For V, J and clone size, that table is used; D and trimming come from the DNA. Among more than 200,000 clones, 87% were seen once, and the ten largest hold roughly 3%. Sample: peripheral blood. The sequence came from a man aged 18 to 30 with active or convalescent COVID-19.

CDR3 region: CASSQDRFLRAFF. The CDR3 nucleotides read TGTGCCAGCAGCCAGGACAGGTTCTTACGAGCTTTCTTT. This chain joins TRBV28 and TRBJ1-1; 7 bases are a match to TRBD1. This CDR3 region has 13 residues. V was clipped by 6 bases and J by 10 bases; unmatched bases: 11. Germline CDR1 is MDHEN and CDR2 is SYDVKM.